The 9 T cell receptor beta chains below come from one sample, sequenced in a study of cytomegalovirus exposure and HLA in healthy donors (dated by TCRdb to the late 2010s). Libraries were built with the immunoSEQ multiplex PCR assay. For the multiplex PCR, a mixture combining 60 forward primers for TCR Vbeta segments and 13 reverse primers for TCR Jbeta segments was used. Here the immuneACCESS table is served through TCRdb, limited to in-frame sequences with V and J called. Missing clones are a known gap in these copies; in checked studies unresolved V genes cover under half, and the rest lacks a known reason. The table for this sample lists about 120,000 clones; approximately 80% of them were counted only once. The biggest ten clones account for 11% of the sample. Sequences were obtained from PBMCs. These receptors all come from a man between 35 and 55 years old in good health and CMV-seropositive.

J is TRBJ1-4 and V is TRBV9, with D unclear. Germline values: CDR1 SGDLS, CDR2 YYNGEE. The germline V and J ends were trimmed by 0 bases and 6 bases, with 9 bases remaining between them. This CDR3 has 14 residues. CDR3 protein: CASSVGAGDEKLFF. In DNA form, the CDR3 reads TGTGCCAGCAGCGTAGGGGCAGGTGATGAAAAACTGTTTTTT. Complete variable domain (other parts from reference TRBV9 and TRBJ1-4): DSGVTQTPKHLITATGQRVTLRCSPRSGDLSVYWYQQSLDQGLQFLIQYYNGEERAKGNILERFSAQQFPDLHSELNLSSLELGDSALYFCASSVGAGDEKLFFGSGTQLSVL.

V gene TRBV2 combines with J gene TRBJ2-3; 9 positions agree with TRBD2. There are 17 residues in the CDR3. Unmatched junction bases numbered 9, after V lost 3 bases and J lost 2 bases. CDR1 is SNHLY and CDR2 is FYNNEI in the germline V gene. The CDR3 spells CASSDRASGTYTDTQYF. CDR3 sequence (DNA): TGTGCCAGCAGTGATAGGGCTAGCGGGACCTACACAGATACGCAGTATTTT.

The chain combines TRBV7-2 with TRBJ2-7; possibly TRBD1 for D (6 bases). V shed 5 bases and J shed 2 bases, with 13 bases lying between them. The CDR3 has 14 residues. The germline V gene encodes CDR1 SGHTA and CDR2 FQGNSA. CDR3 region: CASSRDRTTYEQYF. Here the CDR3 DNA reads TGTGCCAGCAGCCGTGACAGGACCACCTACGAGCAGTACTTC.

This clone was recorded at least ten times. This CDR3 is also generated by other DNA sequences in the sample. This CDR3 is CASSLARDSEAFF. DNA of the CDR3: TGTGCCAGCAGCTTAGCCAGGGACAGTGAAGCTTTCTTT. The rearrangement uses TRBV7-9 and TRBJ1-1, with 7 bases identical to TRBD1. The J segment lost 7 bases and the V segment lost 0 bases, leaving 2 bases of the junction unmatched. The CDR3 spans 13 residues. Germline CDR1 is SEHNR and CDR2 is FQNEAQ (reference sequence).

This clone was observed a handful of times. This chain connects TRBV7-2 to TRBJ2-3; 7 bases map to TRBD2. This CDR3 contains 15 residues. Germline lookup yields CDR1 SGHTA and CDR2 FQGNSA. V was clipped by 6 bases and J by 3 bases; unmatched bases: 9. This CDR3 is CASSLRVGGTDTQYF. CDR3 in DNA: TGTGCCAGCAGTTTAAGGGTGGGGGGGACAGATACGCAGTATTTT.

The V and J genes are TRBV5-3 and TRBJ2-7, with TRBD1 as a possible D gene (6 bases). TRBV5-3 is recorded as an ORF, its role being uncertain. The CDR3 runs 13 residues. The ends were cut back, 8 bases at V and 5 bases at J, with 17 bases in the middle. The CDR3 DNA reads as TGTGCCAGGGCTCCGCTCAGGGGACACGAGCAGTACTTC. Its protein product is CARAPLRGHEQYF.

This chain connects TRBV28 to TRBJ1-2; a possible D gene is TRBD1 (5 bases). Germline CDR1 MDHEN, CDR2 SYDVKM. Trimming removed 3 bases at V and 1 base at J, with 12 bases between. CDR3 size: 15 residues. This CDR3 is CASSLPRRGNYGYTF. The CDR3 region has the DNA TGTGCCAGCAGTTTGCCGCGGAGGGGTAACTATGGCTACACCTTC.

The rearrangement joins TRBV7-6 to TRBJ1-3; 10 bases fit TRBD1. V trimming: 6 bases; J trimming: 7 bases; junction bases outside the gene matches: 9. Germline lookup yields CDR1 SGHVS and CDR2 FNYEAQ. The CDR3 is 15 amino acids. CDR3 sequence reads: CASSPSGTGVNTIYF. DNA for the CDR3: TGTGCCAGCAGTCCCTCCGGGACAGGGGTCAACACCATATATTTT.

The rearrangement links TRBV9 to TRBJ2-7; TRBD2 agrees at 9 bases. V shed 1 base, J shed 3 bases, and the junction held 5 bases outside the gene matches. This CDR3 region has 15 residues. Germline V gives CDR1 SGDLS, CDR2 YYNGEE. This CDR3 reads CASSVSLAGNYEQYF. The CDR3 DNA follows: TGTGCCAGCAGCGTAAGTCTAGCGGGGAACTACGAGCAGTACTTC.